These 29 T cell receptor beta chains came from one sample sequenced in a study of blood T cell repertoires in COVID-19. Sequenced by immunoSEQ multiplex PCR; TCRdb stores in-frame clones only, minus some. The sample holds under 350,000 clones, 90% seen once. Sequenced input: PBMCs or T cells enriched from blood (not recorded which). The source is a man aged 60 to 69 who had recovered from COVID-19.

This chain uses TRBV6-4 with TRBJ1-6; 7 bases align to TRBD1. Unmatched junction bases numbered 3, after V lost 3 bases and J lost 10 bases. CDR1 and CDR2 (germline): MRHNA, SNTAGT. The CDR3 loop spans 13 amino acids. The CDR3 spells CASSDEQGSPLHF. The CDR3 DNA reads TGTGCCAGCAGTGATGAACAGGGGTCACCCCTCCACTTT.

V usage is TRBV5-1 and J usage is TRBJ2-3; the match to TRBD2 covers 8 bases. From germline, CDR1 is SGHRS and CDR2 YFSETQ. The V segment lost 4 bases and the J segment 0 bases; nucleotides outside the gene matches: 4. This CDR3 has 15 residues. The CDR3 DNA reads as TGCGCCAGCAGCCGGGTAGCGGGGAGCACAGATACGCAGTATTTT. As protein: CASSRVAGSTDTQYF. Based on the CDR3 plus reference TRBV5-1 and TRBJ2-3, the full variable domain is KAGVTQTPRYLIKTRGQQVTLSCSPISGHRSVSWYQQTPGQGLQFLFEYFSETQRNKGNFPGRFSGRQFSNSRSEMNVSTLELGDSALYLCASSRVAGSTDTQYFGPGTRLTVL.

This clone was counted between two and nine times. V gene TRBV11-2 combines with J gene TRBJ2-1; no definite D call. The V end was cut by 2 bases, the J end by 6 bases, with 11 bases between. The CDR3 covers 14 residues. Looked up from germline, CDR1 is SGHAT and CDR2 is FQNNGV. The CDR3: CASSLKFDSNEQFF. CDR3 nucleotides: TGTGCCAGCAGCTTAAAGTTTGACTCCAATGAGCAGTTCTTC. The full variable domain, with the rest looked up from reference TRBV11-2 and TRBJ2-1, is EAGVAQSPRYKIIEKRQSVAFWCNPISGHATLYWYQQILGQGPKLLIQFQNNGVVDDSQLPKDRFSAERLKGVDSTLKIQPAKLEDSAVYLCASSLKFDSNEQFFGPGTRLTVL.

The V call is TRBV6-2 or TRBV6-3, the J call TRBJ2-4, with TRBD1 identical over 7 bases. V trimming: 2 bases; J trimming: 4 bases; junction bases outside the gene matches: 8. The germline V gene encodes CDR1 MNHEY and CDR2 SVGEGT. This CDR3 is 16 amino acids long. In DNA, the CDR3 is TGTGCCAGCAGTTACCCGCAGGGGGTTGCAAAAAACATTCAGTACTTC. This codes for CASSYPQGVAKNIQYF.

The chain couples TRBV10-3 to TRBJ1-6, with D unclear. Germline values: CDR1 ENHRY, CDR2 SYGVKD. Trimming removed 8 bases from V and 8 bases from J, with 10 bases in between. The CDR3 has 12 amino acids. The CDR3 protein is CAIGSIDSPLHF. The CDR3 nucleotides are TGTGCCATCGGCAGTATTGATTCACCCCTCCACTTT.

V usage is TRBV18 and J usage is TRBJ1-1; tentative D call: TRBD1 (5 bases). The CDR3 spans 12 residues. V lost 1 base to trimming and J lost 8 bases, with 8 bases between them. CDR1 is KGHSH, CDR2 LQKENI, per germline. CDR3 amino acids: CASSPLKGEAFF. CDR3 nucleotide sequence: TGTGCCAGCTCACCACTCAAGGGGGAAGCTTTCTTT.

This rearrangement joins TRBV4-1 to TRBJ2-3; D not certain. The CDR3 spans 19 residues. Germline CDR1 MGHRA, CDR2 YSYEKL. V lost 0 bases to trimming and J lost 0 bases, with 19 bases between them. The CDR3 coding sequence is TGCGCCAGCAGCCAAGAACGACAAGTGACACGTCCTAGCACAGATACGCAGTATTTT. Translating gives CASSQERQVTRPSTDTQYF.

This clone appeared a few times. The chain is built from TRBV4-2 and TRBJ2-1, with 13 bases matching TRBD2. The germline V gene encodes CDR1 LGHNA and CDR2 YNFKEQ. CDR3 length: 17 amino acids. The junction had 2 bases not matched to a gene; V was cut back by 1 base and J by 2 bases. The CDR3 nucleotides read TGTGCCAGCAGCCAAGGGACTAGCGGGGGTACCTACAATGAGCAGTTCTTC. Protein: CASSQGTSGGTYNEQFF.

J is TRBJ1-5 and V is TRBV6-5; no clear D. The CDR3 covers 13 residues. V was cut by 2 bases and J by 2 bases, with 4 bases left in between. Germline values: CDR1 MNHEY, CDR2 SVGAGI. The CDR3, as DNA: TGTGCCAGCAGTTACCTCCGCAATCAGCCCCAGCATTTT. Translation gives CASSYLRNQPQHF.

About this clone: Distinct nucleotide sequences in the sample also encode this CDR3. This sequence joins TRBV30 and TRBJ1-5; TRBD1 matches 9 bases. The CDR3 length is 14 residues. The V gene end was trimmed by 3 bases and the J gene end by 5 bases; junction bases not matched to a gene: 5. Germline V lookup: CDR1 GTSNPN, CDR2 SVGIG (reference sequence). The CDR3 bases are TGTGCCTGGAGCGCGGGACAGGGCGATCAGCCCCAGCATTTT. This translates into CAWSAGQGDQPQHF.

The rearrangement links TRBV19 to TRBJ1-5, with TRBD1 matching 8 bases. Germline V gene lookup returns CDR1 LNHDA and CDR2 SQIVND (reference sequence). The CDR3 totals 16 residues. V lost 7 bases and J lost 4; bases outside the gene matches: 12. As DNA, the CDR3 is TGTGCCAGTAATCGCAGGGGGCCCGGTATAAATCAGCCCCAGCATTTT. Encoded protein: CASNRRGPGINQPQHF.

The chain couples TRBV30 to TRBJ2-7; TRBD1 might be the D (5 bases). The CDR3 length is 14 residues. CDR1 is GTSNPN and CDR2 is SVGIG in the germline V gene (reference sequence). Trimming pared 4 bases from V and 2 bases from J, leaving 15 bases between. CDR3 bases: TGTGCCTGGAACCCCTGGGGCGACCCCTACGAGCAGTACTTC. This gives the protein CAWNPWGDPYEQYF.

The chain combines TRBV19 with TRBJ2-1; 12 nucleotides line up with TRBD2. The V segment lost 6 bases and the J segment 6 bases; nucleotides outside the gene matches: 9. The CDR3 spans 16 residues. Germline V gives CDR1 LNHDA, CDR2 SQIVND (reference sequence). CDR3 region: CASRNPGLAGSNEQFF. The DNA for the CDR3 is TGTGCCAGTAGGAACCCAGGACTAGCGGGGAGCAATGAGCAGTTCTTC.

The count of this clone is one. The genes are TRBV12-3 or TRBV12-4 and TRBJ1-2; no firm D call. V lost 7 bases and J lost 3, with 12 bases in between. The CDR3 is 13 amino acids. The CDR3: CASKLSRDYGYTF. Here the CDR3 DNA reads TGTGCCAGCAAGCTTTCCCGGGACTATGGCTACACCTTC.

V gene TRBV12-5 combines with J gene TRBJ2-7; the D is unclear. The germline V gene encodes CDR1 LGHNT and CDR2 FRNRAP. The CDR3 loop spans 14 amino acids. V shed 1 base and J shed 7 bases, with 14 bases lying between them. The CDR3 region has the DNA TGTGCTAGTGGTTTGGGCGAACGTGGTTTGGAGCAGTACTTC. Residues: CASGLGERGLEQYF.

This CDR3 is CASAGAGRGAYEQYF. CDR3 coding DNA: TGTGCTAGCGCGGGCGCGGGCCGGGGTGCCTACGAGCAGTACTTC. The V and J genes are TRBV12-5 and TRBJ2-7; perhaps TRBD2 as D (5 bases). Trimming took 9 bases from V and 2 from J, leaving 20 bases between them. Germline V gene data show CDR1 as LGHNT and CDR2 as FRNRAP. The CDR3 totals 15 residues. Together with reference TRBV12-5 and TRBJ2-7, the CDR3 gives the full variable domain: DARVTQTPRHKVTEMGQEVTMRCQPILGHNTVFWYRQTMMQGLELLAYFRNRAPLDDSGMPKDRFSAEMPDATLATLKIQPSEPRDSAVYFCASAGAGRGAYEQYFGPGTRLTVT.

This chain connects TRBV9 to TRBJ1-5; maybe TRBD1 (5 bases). Germline CDR1 reads SGDLS; CDR2 reads YYNGEE. This CDR3 spans 16 amino acids. V lost 3 bases and J 3 bases, leaving 16 bases between the germline ends. The CDR3 nucleotides read TGTGCCAGCAGCGCCTCCCCGACAGAAGACAATCAGCCCCAGCATTTT. Translating it yields CASSASPTEDNQPQHF. The whole variable domain, filled in from reference TRBV9 and TRBJ1-5, reads DSGVTQTPKHLITATGQRVTLRCSPRSGDLSVYWYQQSLDQGLQFLIQYYNGEERAKGNILERFSAQQFPDLHSELNLSSLELGDSALYFCASSASPTEDNQPQHFGDGTRLSIL.

The table lists this clone with a count of one. This chain uses TRBV7-9 with TRBJ1-4; TRBD1 aligns across 10 bases. CDR1 and CDR2 from the germline V gene are SEHNR and FQNEAQ (reference sequence). The CDR3 runs 15 residues. Trimming at V came to 5 bases and at J to 7 bases, leaving 7 bases not matched to a gene. This CDR3 reads CASSNDRGPGEKLFF. CDR3 nucleotide sequence: TGTGCCAGCAGCAACGACAGGGGGCCGGGTGAAAAACTGTTTTTT.

This chain links TRBV10-1 with TRBJ1-6; tentatively, D is TRBD1 (5 bases). Germline CDR1 and CDR2: WNHNN and SYGVQD (reference sequence). The CDR3 contains 14 residues. The V gene lost 5 bases and the J gene lost 5 bases, with 10 bases spanning the gap. Written as DNA, the CDR3 is TGCGCCAGCAGTCTGGGGGGTAATAATTCACCCCTCCACTTT. This sequence encodes CASSLGGNNSPLHF.

This clone has just one count. The CDR3 sequence is CASSLLQGAYEQYF. The CDR3 DNA reads TGTGCCAGCAGCCTATTACAGGGGGCCTACGAGCAGTACTTC. This chain joins TRBV7-9 and TRBJ2-7; 8 nucleotides match TRBD1. Trimming removed 5 bases from V and 2 bases from J; junction bases left unmatched: 5. The CDR3 runs 14 residues. Germline-derived CDR1 and CDR2 are SEHNR and FQNEAQ (reference sequence).

The V and J genes are TRBV16 and TRBJ1-1; D possibly corresponds to TRBD1 (5 bases). CDR3 length: 15 residues. Germline V gene lookup returns CDR1 KGHSY and CDR2 FQNENV. Deletions cut 3 bases from V and 4 bases from J, with 15 bases between. The CDR3 region has the DNA TGTGCCAGCAGCCATGGTCAGGGTAGTTTCACTGAAGCTTTCTTT. This codes for CASSHGQGSFTEAFF.

This clone was seen a single time. Here the CDR3 reads CASSQDASSGNTIYF. The CDR3 nucleotides read TGCGCCAGCAGCCAAGATGCGAGCTCTGGAAACACCATATATTTT. V and J are TRBV4-1 and TRBJ1-3; D not resolved. The CDR3 totals 15 residues. V lost 0 bases to trimming and J lost 0 bases, with 6 bases between them. CDR1 is MGHRA, CDR2 YSYEKL, per germline.

The J gene is TRBJ1-1, the V gene TRBV7-9; TRBD1 matches at 9 bases. This CDR3 spans 15 amino acids. J was trimmed by 1 base and V by 5 bases; bases with no gene match: 5. Per the germline V gene, CDR1 is SEHNR and CDR2 is FQNEAQ (reference sequence). CDR3 residues: CASSGGQGWNTEAFF. The CDR3 nucleotides read TGTGCCAGCAGCGGTGGACAGGGGTGGAACACTGAAGCTTTCTTT.

The rearrangement joins TRBV19 to TRBJ2-2; D remains unclear. Germline CDR1 LNHDA, CDR2 SQIVND (reference sequence). The CDR3 totals 14 residues. Trimming removed 4 bases from V and 2 bases from J, with 8 bases in between. As DNA, the CDR3 is TGTGCCAGTAGTACACGCAGAAACACCGGGGAGCTGTTTTTT. Translation gives CASSTRRNTGELFF.

This chain joins TRBV11-2 and TRBJ2-3; 12 bases are a match to TRBD2. Germline trimming cut 1 base from V and 2 bases from J; bases unmatched to any gene: 7. This CDR3 contains 18 residues. Germline loops: CDR1 SGHAT, CDR2 FQNNGV. CDR3 amino acids: CASSLGRLAGGNTDTQYF. The CDR3 bases are TGTGCCAGCAGCTTAGGGCGTCTAGCGGGGGGGAACACAGATACGCAGTATTTT.

The rearrangement uses TRBV15 and TRBJ2-7; D is perhaps TRBD1 (7 bases). CDR3 length: 19 amino acids. Trimming took 0 bases from V and 2 from J, leaving 23 bases between them. CDR1 is LNHNV, CDR2 YYDKDF, per germline (reference sequence). CDR3 residues: CATSRDKGARGGKPYEQYF. The CDR3 region has the DNA TGTGCCACCAGCAGAGATAAGGGGGCTAGGGGCGGGAAACCCTACGAGCAGTACTTC.

This sequence joins TRBV19 and TRBJ2-5; 8 bases map to TRBD2. Per germline, CDR1 LNHDA and CDR2 SQIVND (reference sequence). Trimming removed 3 bases from V and 2 bases from J; junction bases left unmatched: 11. This CDR3 spans 17 amino acids. The CDR3 protein is CASSMSDSGMQQETQYF. In DNA form, the CDR3 reads TGTGCCAGTAGTATGTCTGATAGCGGGATGCAGCAAGAGACCCAGTACTTC.

The CDR3 region has the DNA TGTGCCAGCAGCTCCCGACAGTACAATCAGCCCCAGCATTTT. Its protein is CASSSRQYNQPQHF. This sequence joins TRBV13 and TRBJ1-5; a weak D match, TRBD1 (5 bases). The CDR3 spans 14 residues. V was shortened by 4 bases and J by 3 bases, with 10 bases between the two germline ends. CDR1 is PRHDT and CDR2 is FYEKMQ in the germline V gene (reference sequence).

This clone was observed a single time. The V call is TRBV11-3, the J call TRBJ1-1; D gene unclear. Germline lookup yields CDR1 SGHNT and CDR2 YENEEA. V lost 1 base and J 12 bases, leaving 9 bases between the germline ends. This CDR3 comprises 11 residues. CDR3 DNA sequence: TGTGCCAGCAGCTTAGGAGGGATACCTTTCTTT. Protein: CASSLGGIPFF.